Listed below are T cell receptor beta chains from one sample, sequenced in a study of blood T cell repertoires in COVID-19. Clones were sequenced by immunoSEQ multiplex PCR, and TCRdb holds only the in-frame ones, with some missing. Among 65,000 to 75,000 clones listed, 80% to 90% were seen once. The specimen was peripheral blood. The receptors shown here come from a man aged 45-65 years with active COVID-19. CDR3s leave out the opening cysteine and the closing phenylalanine or tryptophan. The order of the fields is J gene, clone size, V gene, CDR3 protein. Only some rows state a clone size, as once, few, many or a class for expanded clones.

TRBJ2-7 - TRBV30 AWSVPRSYEQY
TRBJ1-2 - TRBV3-1/TRBV3-2 ASSQTVNYGYT
TRBJ1-1 - TRBV7-9 ASSPGGRNTEAF
TRBJ2-2 - TRBV9 ASSVNRDRGYTGELF
TRBJ1-6 - TRBV9 ASSVAEPSYNSPLH
TRBJ1-2 - TRBV5-8 ASSLDRIGGYT
TRBJ2-5 - TRBV4-2 ASSRGSGGVQETQY
TRBJ2-5 - TRBV4-1 ASSQEATGETQY
TRBJ1-2 once TRBV13 ASSLASNYGYT
TRBJ2-3 - TRBV10-3 AISDLRLVIGDTQY
TRBJ2-1 - TRBV7-3 ASSRRMYNEQF
TRBJ2-7 - TRBV7-2 ASSFGGSNTYEQY
TRBJ2-3 - TRBV5-1 ASSLVKLAGGSDTQY
TRBJ2-7 - TRBV21-1 ASDFSTYEQY
TRBJ2-7 - TRBV7-9 ASSSSREGTGEQY
TRBJ2-5 - TRBV28 ASRRPRKRGGGETQY
TRBJ1-1 - TRBV7-3 ASSHTTGGRTEAF
TRBJ2-7 - TRBV5-1 ASSLASGRYEQY
TRBJ2-7 - TRBV9 ASSVGGLGSYEQY
TRBJ2-1 - TRBV11-3 ASSPDTAEQF
TRBJ2-1 - TRBV11-2 ASSQPTGKRNNEQF
TRBJ1-5 - TRBV15 ATSGPGGQQPQH